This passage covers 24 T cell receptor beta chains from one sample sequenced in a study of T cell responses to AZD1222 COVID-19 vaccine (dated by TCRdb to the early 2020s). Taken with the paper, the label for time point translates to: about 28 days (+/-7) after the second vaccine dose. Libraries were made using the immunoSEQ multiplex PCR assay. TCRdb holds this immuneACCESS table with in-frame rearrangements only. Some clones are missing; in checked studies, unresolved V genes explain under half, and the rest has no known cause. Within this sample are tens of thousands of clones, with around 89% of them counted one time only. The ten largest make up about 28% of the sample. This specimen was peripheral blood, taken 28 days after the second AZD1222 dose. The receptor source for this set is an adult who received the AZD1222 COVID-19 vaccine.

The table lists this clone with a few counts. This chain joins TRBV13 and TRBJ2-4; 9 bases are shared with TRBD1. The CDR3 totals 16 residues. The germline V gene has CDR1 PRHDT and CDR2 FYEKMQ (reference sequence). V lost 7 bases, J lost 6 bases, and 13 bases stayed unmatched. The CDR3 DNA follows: TGTGCCAGCACCGAACGGACAGGGGTCGTAGGAAACATTCAGTACTTC. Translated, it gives CASTERTGVVGNIQYF.

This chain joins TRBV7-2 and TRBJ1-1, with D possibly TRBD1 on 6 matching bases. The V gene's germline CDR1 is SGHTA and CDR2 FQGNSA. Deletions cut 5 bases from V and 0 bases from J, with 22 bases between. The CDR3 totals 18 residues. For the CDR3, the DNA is TGTGCCAGCAGCACCCGCGGGTGGGGGCGGAACTTGAACACTGAAGCTTTCTTT. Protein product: CASSTRGWGRNLNTEAFF.

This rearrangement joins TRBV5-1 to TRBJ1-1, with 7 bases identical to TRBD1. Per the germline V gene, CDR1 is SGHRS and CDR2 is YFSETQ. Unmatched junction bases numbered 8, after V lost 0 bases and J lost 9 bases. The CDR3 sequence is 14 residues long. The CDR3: CASSLGDSETQAFF. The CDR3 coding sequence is TGCGCCAGCAGCTTGGGGGACAGCGAAACTCAAGCTTTCTTT.

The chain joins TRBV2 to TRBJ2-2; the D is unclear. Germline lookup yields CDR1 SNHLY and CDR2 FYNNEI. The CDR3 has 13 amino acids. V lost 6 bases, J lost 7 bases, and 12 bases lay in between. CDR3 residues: CASRPSLIGELFF. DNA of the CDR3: TGTGCCAGCAGGCCTAGTCTGATCGGGGAGCTGTTTTTT.

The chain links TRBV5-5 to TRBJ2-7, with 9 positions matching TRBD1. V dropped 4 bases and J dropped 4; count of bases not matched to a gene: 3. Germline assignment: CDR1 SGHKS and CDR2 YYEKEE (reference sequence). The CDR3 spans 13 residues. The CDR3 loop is CASSTGTGYEQYF. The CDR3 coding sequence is TGTGCCAGCAGCACCGGGACAGGGTACGAGCAGTACTTC.

The CDR3 sequence: CASSLSGPGTGGETQYF. The DNA of the CDR3 is TGCGCCAGCAGCCTGTCGGGTCCCGGGACAGGGGGCGAGACCCAGTACTTC. The gene calls are TRBV5-1 and TRBJ2-5; TRBD1 matches at 12 bases. The trim removed 4 bases at V and 5 bases at J, leaving 12 bases unmatched. The CDR3 length is 17 residues. Germline V CDR1 and CDR2: SGHRS, YFSETQ.

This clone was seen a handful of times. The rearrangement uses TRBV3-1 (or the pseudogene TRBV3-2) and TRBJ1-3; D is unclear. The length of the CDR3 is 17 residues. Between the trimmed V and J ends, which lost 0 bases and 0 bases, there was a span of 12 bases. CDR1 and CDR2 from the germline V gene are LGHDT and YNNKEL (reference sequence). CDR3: CASSQDPRAHSGNTIYF. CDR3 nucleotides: TGTGCCAGCAGCCAAGATCCCCGGGCCCACTCTGGAAACACCATATATTTT.

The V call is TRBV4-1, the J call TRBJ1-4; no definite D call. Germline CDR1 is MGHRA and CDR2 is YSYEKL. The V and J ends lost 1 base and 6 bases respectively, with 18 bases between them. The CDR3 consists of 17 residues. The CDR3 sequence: CASSQGNGGKGYEKLFF. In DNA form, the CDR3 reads TGCGCCAGCAGCCAAGGAAACGGTGGGAAGGGCTATGAAAAACTGTTTTTT.

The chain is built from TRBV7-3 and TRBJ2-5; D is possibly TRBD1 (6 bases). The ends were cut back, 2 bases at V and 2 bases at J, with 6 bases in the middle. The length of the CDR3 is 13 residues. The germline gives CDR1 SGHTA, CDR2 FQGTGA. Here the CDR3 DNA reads TGTGCCAGCAGCTTAGGACAGCAAGAGACCCAGTACTTC. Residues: CASSLGQQETQYF.

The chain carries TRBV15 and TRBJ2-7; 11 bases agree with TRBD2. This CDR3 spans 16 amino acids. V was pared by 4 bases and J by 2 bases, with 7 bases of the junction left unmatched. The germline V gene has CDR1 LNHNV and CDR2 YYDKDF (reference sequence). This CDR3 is CATSNPTSGVTYEQYF. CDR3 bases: TGTGCCACCAGCAATCCGACTAGCGGGGTTACCTACGAGCAGTACTTC.

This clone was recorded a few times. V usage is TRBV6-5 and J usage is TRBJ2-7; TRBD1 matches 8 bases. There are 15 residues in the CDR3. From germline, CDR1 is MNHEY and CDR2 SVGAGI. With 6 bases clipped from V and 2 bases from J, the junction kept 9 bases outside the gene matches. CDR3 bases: TGTGCCAGCAGGGTGACCGGGACAGGACCCTACGAGCAGTACTTC. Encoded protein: CASRVTGTGPYEQYF.

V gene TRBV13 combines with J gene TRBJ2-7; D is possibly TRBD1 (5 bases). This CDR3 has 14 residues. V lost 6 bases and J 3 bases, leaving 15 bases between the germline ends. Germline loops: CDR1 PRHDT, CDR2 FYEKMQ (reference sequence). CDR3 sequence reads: CASSTQGRGYEQYF. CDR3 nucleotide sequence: TGTGCCAGCAGTACCCAGGGAAGGGGCTACGAGCAGTACTTC. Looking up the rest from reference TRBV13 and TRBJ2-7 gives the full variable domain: AAGVIQSPRHLIKEKRETATLKCYPIPRHDTVYWYQQGPGQDPQFLISFYEKMQSDKGSIPDRFSAQQFSDYHSELNMSSLELGDSALYFCASSTQGRGYEQYFGPGTRLTVT.

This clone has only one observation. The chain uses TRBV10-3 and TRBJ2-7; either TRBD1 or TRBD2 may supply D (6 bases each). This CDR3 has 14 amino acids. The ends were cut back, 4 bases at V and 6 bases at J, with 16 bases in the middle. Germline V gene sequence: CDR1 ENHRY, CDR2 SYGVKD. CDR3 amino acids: CAISGLGQPSEQYF. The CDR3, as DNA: TGTGCCATCAGTGGACTAGGACAGCCAAGCGAGCAGTACTTC.

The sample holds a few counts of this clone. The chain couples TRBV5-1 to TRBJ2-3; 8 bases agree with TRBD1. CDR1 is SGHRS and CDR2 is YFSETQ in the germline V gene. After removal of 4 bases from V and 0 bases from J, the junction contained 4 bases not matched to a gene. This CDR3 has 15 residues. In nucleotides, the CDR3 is TGCGCCAGCAGCGGTCAGGGGGCTAGCACAGATACGCAGTATTTT. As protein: CASSGQGASTDTQYF.

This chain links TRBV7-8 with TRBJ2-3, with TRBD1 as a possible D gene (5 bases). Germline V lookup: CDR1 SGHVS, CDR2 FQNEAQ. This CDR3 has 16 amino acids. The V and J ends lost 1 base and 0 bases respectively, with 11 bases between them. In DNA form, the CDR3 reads TGTGCCAGCAGCTTAGAGGGGTACGCTAGCACAGATACGCAGTATTTT. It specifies CASSLEGYASTDTQYF. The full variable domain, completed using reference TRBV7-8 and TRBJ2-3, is GAGVSQSPRYKVAKRGQDVALRCDPISGHVSLFWYQQALGQGPEFLTYFQNEAQLDKSGLPSDRFFAERPEGSVSTLKIQRTQQEDSAVYLCASSLEGYASTDTQYFGPGTRLTVL.

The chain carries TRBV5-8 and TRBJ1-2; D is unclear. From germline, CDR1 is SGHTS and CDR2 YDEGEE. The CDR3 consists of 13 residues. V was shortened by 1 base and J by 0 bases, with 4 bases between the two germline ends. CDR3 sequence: CASSLTTNYGYTF. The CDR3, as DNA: TGTGCCAGCAGCTTGACGACTAACTATGGCTACACCTTC.

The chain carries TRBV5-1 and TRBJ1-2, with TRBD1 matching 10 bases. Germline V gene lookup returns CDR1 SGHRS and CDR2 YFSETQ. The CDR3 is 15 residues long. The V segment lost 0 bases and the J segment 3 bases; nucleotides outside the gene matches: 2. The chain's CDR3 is CASSLGTGGYYGYTF. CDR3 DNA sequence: TGCGCCAGCAGCTTGGGGACAGGGGGGTACTATGGCTACACCTTC.

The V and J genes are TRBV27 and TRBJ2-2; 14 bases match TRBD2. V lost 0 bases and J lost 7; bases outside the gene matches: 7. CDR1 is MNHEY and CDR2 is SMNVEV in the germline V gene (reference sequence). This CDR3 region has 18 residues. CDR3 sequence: CASSLSTSGRAVYGELFF. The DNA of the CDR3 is TGTGCCAGCAGTTTATCGACTAGCGGGAGGGCGGTCTACGGGGAGCTGTTTTTT.

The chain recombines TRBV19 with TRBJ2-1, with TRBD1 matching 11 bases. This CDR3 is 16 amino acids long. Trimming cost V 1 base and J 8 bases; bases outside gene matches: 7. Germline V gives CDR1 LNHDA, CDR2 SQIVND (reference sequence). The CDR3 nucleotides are TGTGCCAGTAGTATAGTTGGGACAGGGGGAACGTATGAGCAGTTCTTC. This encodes CASSIVGTGGTYEQFF.

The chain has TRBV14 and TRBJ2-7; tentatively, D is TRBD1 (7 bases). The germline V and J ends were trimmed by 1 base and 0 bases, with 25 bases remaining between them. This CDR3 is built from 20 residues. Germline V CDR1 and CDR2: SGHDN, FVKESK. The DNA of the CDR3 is TGTGCCAGCAGCCAAGTATCAGGGGGGTTTCAGGTTGGACCCTCCTACGAGCAGTACTTC. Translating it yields CASSQVSGGFQVGPSYEQYF. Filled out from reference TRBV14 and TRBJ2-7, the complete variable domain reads EAGVTQFPSHSVIEKGQTVTLRCDPISGHDNLYWYRRVMGKEIKFLLHFVKESKQDESGMPNNRFLAERTGGTYSTLKVQPAELEDSGVYFCASSQVSGGFQVGPSYEQYFGPGTRLTVT.

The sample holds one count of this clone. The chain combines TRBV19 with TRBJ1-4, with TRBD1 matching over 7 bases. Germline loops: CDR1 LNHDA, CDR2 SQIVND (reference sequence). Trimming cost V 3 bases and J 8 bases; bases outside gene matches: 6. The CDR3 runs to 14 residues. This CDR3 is CASSIPGQTEKLFF. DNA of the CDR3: TGTGCCAGTAGTATTCCGGGACAGACAGAAAAACTGTTTTTT.

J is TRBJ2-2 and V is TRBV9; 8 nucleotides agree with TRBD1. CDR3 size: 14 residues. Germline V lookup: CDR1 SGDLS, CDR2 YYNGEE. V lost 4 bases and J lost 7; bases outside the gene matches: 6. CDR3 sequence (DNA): TGTGCCAGCAGCCCTGCAGGGGGCCACGGGGAGCTGTTTTTT. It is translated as CASSPAGGHGELFF.

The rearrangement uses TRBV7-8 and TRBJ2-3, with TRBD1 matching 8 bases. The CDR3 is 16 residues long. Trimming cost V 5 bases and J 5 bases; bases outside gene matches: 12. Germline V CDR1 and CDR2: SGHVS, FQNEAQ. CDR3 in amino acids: CASSTRTGFDGDTQYF. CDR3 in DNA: TGTGCCAGCAGCACCCGGACAGGGTTTGATGGAGATACGCAGTATTTT.

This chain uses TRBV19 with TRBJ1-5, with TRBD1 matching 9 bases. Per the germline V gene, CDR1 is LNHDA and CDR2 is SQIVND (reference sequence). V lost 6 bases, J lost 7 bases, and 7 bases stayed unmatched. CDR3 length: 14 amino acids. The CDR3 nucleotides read TGTGCCAGTAGCGTACAGGGGGCGGAGCAGCCCCAGCATTTT. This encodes CASSVQGAEQPQHF.